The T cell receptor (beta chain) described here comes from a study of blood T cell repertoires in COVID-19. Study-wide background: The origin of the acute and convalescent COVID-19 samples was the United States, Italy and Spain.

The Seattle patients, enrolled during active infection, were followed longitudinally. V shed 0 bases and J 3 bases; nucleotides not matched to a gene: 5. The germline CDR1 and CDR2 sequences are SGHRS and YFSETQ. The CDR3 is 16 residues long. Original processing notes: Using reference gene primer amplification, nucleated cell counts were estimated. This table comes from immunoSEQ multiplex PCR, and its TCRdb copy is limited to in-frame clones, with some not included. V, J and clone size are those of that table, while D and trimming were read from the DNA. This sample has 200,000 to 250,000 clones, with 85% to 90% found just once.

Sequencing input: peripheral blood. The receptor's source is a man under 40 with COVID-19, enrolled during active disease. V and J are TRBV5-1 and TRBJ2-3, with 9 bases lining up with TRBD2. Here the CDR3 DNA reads TGCGCCAGCAGCTTGGGCGGGGGGGCCGCGACAGATACGCAGTATTTT. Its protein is CASSLGGGAATDTQYF. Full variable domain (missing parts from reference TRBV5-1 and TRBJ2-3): KAGVTQTPRYLIKTRGQQVTLSCSPISGHRSVSWYQQTPGQGLQFLFEYFSETQRNKGNFPGRFSGRQFSNSRSEMNVSTLELGDSALYLCASSLGGGAATDTQYFGPGTRLTVL.